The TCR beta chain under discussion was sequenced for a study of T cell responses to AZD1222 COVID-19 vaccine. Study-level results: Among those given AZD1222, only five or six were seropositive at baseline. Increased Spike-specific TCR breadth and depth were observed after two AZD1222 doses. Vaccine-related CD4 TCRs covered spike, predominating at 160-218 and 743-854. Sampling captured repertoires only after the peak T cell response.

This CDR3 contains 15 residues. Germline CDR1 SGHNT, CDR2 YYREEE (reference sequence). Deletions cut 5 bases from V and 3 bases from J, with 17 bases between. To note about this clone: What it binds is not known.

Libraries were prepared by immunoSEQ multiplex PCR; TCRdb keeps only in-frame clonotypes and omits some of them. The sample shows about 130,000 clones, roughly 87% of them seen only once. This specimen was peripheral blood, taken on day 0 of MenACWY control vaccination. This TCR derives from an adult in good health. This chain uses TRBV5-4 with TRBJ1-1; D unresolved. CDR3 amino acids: CASRMASPWDTEAFF. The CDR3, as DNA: TGTGCCAGCAGAATGGCATCTCCCTGGGACACTGAAGCTTTCTTT.